The 2 T cell receptor beta chains in this list originate from one sample, sequenced in a study of T cells in Graves' hyperthyroidism and ophthalmopathy. Regions amplified from RNA transcripts were the TCR beta CDR3 regions. TCR CDR3 regions were first amplified by RT-PCR with HTBI primers. MiXCR, run by TCRdb on the multiplex PCR reads, gives a single entry per CDR3 protein. In the table there are roughly 56,000 distinct CDR3 sequences, around 50% of which are singletons. Material for sequencing was blood. These receptors were taken from a woman younger than 45 with Graves' ophthalmopathy.

The table lists this clonotype with a count of one. This chain uses TRBV7-2 with TRBJ2-1; 13 nucleotides line up with TRBD2. Germline CDR1 SGHTA, CDR2 FQGNSA. V lost 5 bases, J lost 10 bases, and 5 bases stayed unmatched. The CDR3 spans 14 residues. As DNA, the CDR3 is TGTGCCAGCAGCAGACGGACTAGCGGGAGAGAGCAGTTCTTC. This translates into CASSRRTSGREQFF.

A remark on this clonotype: It is likely a read error, because the conserved phenylalanine at the end of the CDR3 is missing. CDR3: CSARTSGTITGELFL. The CDR3 DNA sequence: TGCAGTGCTAGAACTAGCGGGACGATCACCGGGGAGCTGTTTCTT. The chain has TRBV20-1 and TRBJ2-2, with 10 bases matching TRBD2. The CDR3 extends over 15 amino acids. V was pared by 2 bases and J by 4 bases, with 4 bases of the junction left unmatched. CDR1 DFQATT and CDR2 SNEGSKA come from the germline V gene (reference sequence).